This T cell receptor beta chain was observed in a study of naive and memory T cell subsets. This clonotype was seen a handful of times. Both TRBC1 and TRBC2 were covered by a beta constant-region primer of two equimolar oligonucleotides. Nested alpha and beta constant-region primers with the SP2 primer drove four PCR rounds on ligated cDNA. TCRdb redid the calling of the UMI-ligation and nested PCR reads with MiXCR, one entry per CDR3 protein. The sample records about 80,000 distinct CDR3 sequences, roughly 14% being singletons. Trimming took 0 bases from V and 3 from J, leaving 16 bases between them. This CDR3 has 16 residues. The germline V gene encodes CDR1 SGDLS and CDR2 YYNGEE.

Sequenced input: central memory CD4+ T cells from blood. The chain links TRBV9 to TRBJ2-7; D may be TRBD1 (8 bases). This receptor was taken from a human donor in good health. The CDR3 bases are TGTGCCAGCAGCGTAGCCCCACAGGGGGGGTACTACGAGCAGTACTTC. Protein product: CASSVAPQGGYYEQYF.